What follows are 27 T cell receptor beta chains derived from one specimen sequenced in a study of memory CD4+ T cells and cytomegalovirus serostatus. The protocol was immunoSEQ multiplex PCR, while the TCRdb copy is restricted to in-frame clones and leaves out a portion. The sample consists of nearly 60,000 clones, about 81% of them appearing once. The sort gate was single viable CD3+CD4+CD8-CD45RO+ cells for memory CD4+ T cells. Material for sequencing was memory CD4+ T cells from blood. The receptors here all came from an adult in good health and CMV-seronegative.

This chain links TRBV13 with TRBJ1-1, with TRBD1 matching 7 bases. The CDR3 extends over 15 amino acids. V lost 2 bases and J lost 1; bases outside the gene matches: 4. Germline V gives CDR1 PRHDT, CDR2 FYEKMQ (reference sequence). CDR3: CASSLLGGRNTEAFF. CDR3 sequence (DNA): TGTGCCAGCAGCTTATTAGGGGGCCGGAACACTGAAGCTTTCTTT.

The V gene is TRBV15, the J gene TRBJ1-2; TRBD1 is a possible D gene (6 bases). The CDR3 runs to 14 residues. V shed 0 bases and J shed 8 bases, with 13 bases lying between them. Germline loops: CDR1 LNHNV, CDR2 YYDKDF (reference sequence). The CDR3 DNA follows: TGTGCCACCAGCAGAGAAGGCGGGGGGGCGGGCTACACCTTC. It encodes CATSREGGGAGYTF.

The chain uses TRBV2 and TRBJ2-3; 11 bases match TRBD2. The CDR3 totals 18 residues. V shed 3 bases and J 0 bases; nucleotides not matched to a gene: 8. Germline loops: CDR1 SNHLY, CDR2 FYNNEI. Written as DNA, the CDR3 is TGTGCCAGCAGTGACTTAGCGGGAGGGTACTCTAGCACAGATACGCAGTATTTT. It codes for CASSDLAGGYSSTDTQYF.

V usage is TRBV10-3 and J usage is TRBJ1-1; 7 nucleotides align to TRBD1. V shed 9 bases and J 4 bases; nucleotides not matched to a gene: 5. Germline V CDR1 and CDR2: ENHRY, SYGVKD. This CDR3 comprises 12 residues. In nucleotides, the CDR3 is TGTGCCATTAAGGGGGCGGGCACTGAAGCTTTCTTT. Protein sequence: CAIKGAGTEAFF.

In this sample, this clone turned up a few times. V usage is TRBV11-2 and J usage is TRBJ1-2; D ambiguous. The germline gives CDR1 SGHAT, CDR2 FQNNGV. Trimming took off 4 bases at V and 5 bases at J, with 11 bases between the two ends. The CDR3 length is 13 residues. For the CDR3, the DNA is TGTGCCAGCAGCTCGCGACTCAAATATGGCTACACCTTC. This translates into CASSSRLKYGYTF.

This chain links TRBV6-6 with TRBJ1-2; the match to TRBD1 covers 7 bases. V dropped 5 bases and J dropped 5; count of bases not matched to a gene: 5. This CDR3 contains 13 residues. CDR1 MNHNY and CDR2 SVGAGI come from the germline V gene (reference sequence). The CDR3 nucleotides are TGTGCCAGCAGTGCACAACAGGGGTATGGCTACACCTTC. Translation: CASSAQQGYGYTF.

This chain links TRBV7-9 with TRBJ1-4; the D is unclear. Germline CDR1 is SEHNR and CDR2 is FQNEAQ (reference sequence). V was shortened by 4 bases and J by 10 bases, with 13 bases between the two germline ends. The CDR3 covers 13 residues. The CDR3 reads CASSSTAGVKLFF. The DNA of the CDR3 is TGTGCCAGCAGCTCGACGGCCGGGGTAAAACTGTTTTTT.

The V gene is TRBV5-1, the J gene TRBJ2-5; TRBD2 agrees at 7 bases. Trimming at V came to 4 bases and at J to 5 bases, leaving 8 bases not matched to a gene. The CDR3 is 14 amino acids. Germline V gene sequence: CDR1 SGHRS, CDR2 YFSETQ. In nucleotides, the CDR3 is TGCGCCAGCAGCCCCTGGGGGGGAGACGAGACCCAGTACTTC. Amino acid sequence: CASSPWGGDETQYF.

The chain has TRBV5-6 and TRBJ2-3; D call uncertain. In germline, CDR1 is SGHDT, CDR2 YYEEEE. This CDR3 spans 13 amino acids. Trimming pared 0 bases from V and 1 base from J, leaving 3 bases between. This CDR3 reads CASSLGGTDTQYF. The CDR3 bases are TGTGCCAGCAGCTTGGGGGGCACAGATACGCAGTATTTT.

The rearrangement uses TRBV10-3 and TRBJ2-7; 7 nucleotides align to TRBD1. The CDR3 is 12 residues long. V dropped 6 bases and J dropped 6; count of bases not matched to a gene: 5. CDR1 and CDR2 (germline): ENHRY, SYGVKD. The CDR3 here is CAISRQGREQYF. The DNA for the CDR3 is TGTGCCATCAGCCGACAGGGCCGCGAGCAGTACTTC.

The rearrangement links TRBV6-1 to TRBJ1-6; possibly TRBD1 for D (5 bases). CDR1 is MNHNS and CDR2 is SASEGT in the germline V gene. This CDR3 has 11 amino acids. V was pared by 5 bases and J by 16 bases, with 12 bases between. Here the CDR3 reads CASSSWGGLHF. Here the CDR3 DNA reads TGTGCCAGCAGTTCCTGGGGGGGGCTCCACTTT.

The count of this clone is one. V is TRBV19 and J is TRBJ1-5; D might be TRBD1 (5 bases). The CDR3 runs to 12 residues. Trimming removed 10 bases at V and 6 bases at J, with 13 bases between. Germline loops: CDR1 LNHDA, CDR2 SQIVND (reference sequence). CDR3 in DNA: TGTGCCACTATGGGGGTCGGTCAGCCCCAGCATTTT. This gives the protein CATMGVGQPQHF.

V usage is TRBV7-9 and J usage is TRBJ2-1; possibly TRBD2 for D (6 bases). The germline gives CDR1 SEHNR, CDR2 FQNEAQ (reference sequence). V was shortened by 0 bases and J by 10 bases, with 19 bases between the two germline ends. There are 16 residues in the CDR3. The DNA of the CDR3 is TGTGCCAGCAGCTTAGCGCTCGGGAGTTCTTATAAAGAGCAGTTCTTC. Translating gives CASSLALGSSYKEQFF.

This chain joins TRBV20-1 and TRBJ2-7; no definite D call. V was pared by 8 bases and J by 2 bases, with 10 bases between. Per germline, CDR1 DFQATT and CDR2 SNEGSKA (reference sequence). CDR3 length: 11 amino acids. The CDR3 loop reads CSITSTYEQYF. Written as DNA, the CDR3 is TGCAGTATTACTTCGACCTACGAGCAGTACTTC.

V gene TRBV28 combines with J gene TRBJ2-3; D perhaps matches TRBD1 (5 bases). From germline, CDR1 is MDHEN and CDR2 SYDVKM. With 1 base removed from V and 1 base from J, the gap between germline ends came to 9 bases. The CDR3 is 15 amino acids. The CDR3 DNA follows: TGTGCCAGCAGTTTATTGGTCAGGGGCACAGATACGCAGTATTTT. It specifies CASSLLVRGTDTQYF.

The chain couples TRBV7-8 to TRBJ1-1; perhaps TRBD1 as D (6 bases). V lost 3 bases and J lost 3, with 23 bases in between. This CDR3 comprises 18 residues. CDR1 is SGHVS and CDR2 is FQNEAQ in the germline V gene. The CDR3 reads CASSFRLGQPYGYTEAFF. The CDR3 nucleotides read TGTGCCAGCAGCTTTCGCCTTGGACAGCCTTATGGGTACACTGAAGCTTTCTTT.

In regard to this clone: The junction and the germline gene differ at one end; a read error may be behind it. This rearrangement joins TRBV20-1 to TRBJ1-2; possibly TRBD1 for D (6 bases). Looked up from germline, CDR1 is DFQATT and CDR2 is SNEGSKA (reference sequence). CDR3 size: 8 residues. CDR3 sequence reads: CSAATGSF. The CDR3, as DNA: TGCAGTGCTGCCACAGGGTCCTTC.

The V call is TRBV7-9, the J call TRBJ1-1, with a tentative D call TRBD1 (5 bases). The germline V gene encodes CDR1 SEHNR and CDR2 FQNEAQ (reference sequence). The CDR3 covers 17 residues. The V gene lost 4 bases and the J gene lost 0 bases, with 18 bases spanning the gap. The CDR3 DNA reads TGTGCCAGCAGCTCAAGGGACTCATGGGGCATGAACACTGAAGCTTTCTTT. Its protein product is CASSSRDSWGMNTEAFF.

As to this clone: Other nucleotide sequences from this sample produce the same CDR3. The V and J genes are TRBV6-6 and TRBJ1-5; no clear D gene. The V end was cut by 5 bases, the J end by 6 bases, with 8 bases between. This CDR3 region has 12 residues. Germline lookup yields CDR1 MNHNY and CDR2 SVGAGI (reference sequence). CDR3 in DNA: TGTGCCAGCAGTGGGCTGATTCAGCCCCAGCATTTT. Translated: CASSGLIQPQHF.

The gene calls are TRBV19 and TRBJ2-5; no definite D call. Germline-derived CDR1 and CDR2 are LNHDA and SQIVND (reference sequence). The V end lost 3 bases, the J end lost 5 bases, and 10 bases lay between the germline ends. The CDR3 contains 13 residues. The CDR3 DNA is TGTGCCAGTAGTATCTTTCTGGGGGAGACCCAGTACTTC. It translates to CASSIFLGETQYF.

V is TRBV7-8 and J is TRBJ2-3; either TRBD1 or TRBD2 may supply D (6 bases each). The ends were cut back, 4 bases at V and 6 bases at J, with 8 bases in the middle. In germline, CDR1 is SGHVS, CDR2 FQNEAQ. The length of the CDR3 is 12 residues. The CDR3 DNA reads as TGTGCCAGCAGCTGGGGGGCGGATACGCAGTATTTT. Its translation: CASSWGADTQYF.

V usage is TRBV18 and J usage is TRBJ1-2, with no clear D. Trimming removed 0 bases at V and 8 bases at J, with 13 bases between. The germline V gene encodes CDR1 KGHSH and CDR2 LQKENI. The CDR3 extends over 14 amino acids. In DNA, the CDR3 is TGTGCCAGCTCACCACCGTTGCCCGTCGAGGGCTACACCTTC. Translation gives CASSPPLPVEGYTF.

This clone was picked up one time. The chain is built from TRBV2 and TRBJ2-2, with D possibly being TRBD2 (5 bases). The germline gives CDR1 SNHLY, CDR2 FYNNEI. The CDR3 extends over 14 amino acids. Trimming shortened V by 8 bases and J by 1 base, and 11 bases separated the two germline ends. This CDR3 is CASGGIGNTGELFF. CDR3 in DNA: TGTGCCAGCGGAGGTATTGGGAACACCGGGGAGCTGTTTTTT.

The chain employs TRBV19 and TRBJ1-1; D is ambiguous. CDR3 length: 13 residues. Germline V gene lookup returns CDR1 LNHDA and CDR2 SQIVND (reference sequence). V was clipped by 6 bases and J by 1 base, with 9 bases between them. DNA of the CDR3: TGTGCCAGTAGCAGAGGAGCGAACACTGAAGCTTTCTTT. Protein sequence: CASSRGANTEAFF.

The rearrangement uses TRBV11-2 and TRBJ2-2; 8 nucleotides line up with TRBD2. Looked up from germline, CDR1 is SGHAT and CDR2 is FQNNGV. This CDR3 is built from 16 residues. V lost 4 bases, J lost 0 bases, and 4 bases stayed unmatched. The CDR3 loop reads CASSSRLATNTGELFF. Here the CDR3 DNA reads TGTGCCAGCAGCTCGAGACTAGCGACGAACACCGGGGAGCTGTTTTTT.

Comments on this clone: One end of the junction is discordant with germline, which a read error may explain. The chain combines TRBV5-1 with TRBJ2-5; 12 bases are a match to TRBD2. The CDR3 spans 17 residues. Germline CDR1 and CDR2: SGHRS and YFSETQ. The chain's CDR3 is CASRLGQLAGGQETQYF. The CDR3 coding sequence is TGCGCCAGCAGGTTGGGCCAACTAGCGGGAGGACAAGAGACCCAGTACTTC.

This clone has only one observation. V is TRBV19 and J is TRBJ2-6, with D possibly TRBD2 on 6 matching bases. V was shortened by 5 bases and J by 1 base, with 6 bases between the two germline ends. In germline, CDR1 is LNHDA, CDR2 SQIVND (reference sequence). The CDR3 loop spans 14 amino acids. This chain's CDR3 is CASSAGSGANVLTF. In nucleotides, the CDR3 is TGTGCCAGTAGTGCGGGGTCTGGGGCCAACGTCCTGACTTTC.